This TCR beta chain was identified in a study of blood T cell repertoires in COVID-19. On the study more broadly: COVID-19 samples from acute and convalescent phases originated in the United States, Italy and Spain. Sources were T cells, B-cell-depleted T cells, or PBMCs; the material itself was cDNA or gDNA.

Those enrolled, adults aged roughly 18 to 90 years, came from roughly 23 US areas. TCRdb keeps only in-frame clones here, not all; method: immunoSEQ multiplex PCR. The table records some 200,000 clones, about nine tenths of them present only once. The sequence was collected from a woman aged 25 to 45 who had recovered from COVID-19. The sample comprised PBMCs or T cells enriched from blood (not recorded which).

CDR3 region: CSVKQGQGIGQETQYF. The CDR3 DNA is TGCAGCGTCAAACAGGGACAGGGGATTGGTCAAGAGACCCAGTACTTC. The chain links TRBV29-1 to TRBJ2-5, with 10 bases fitting TRBD1. Losses at the gene ends were 6 bases for V and 2 bases for J; bases not matched to a gene: 12. Germline V gene data show CDR1 as SQVTM and CDR2 as ANQGSEA. The CDR3 totals 16 residues.